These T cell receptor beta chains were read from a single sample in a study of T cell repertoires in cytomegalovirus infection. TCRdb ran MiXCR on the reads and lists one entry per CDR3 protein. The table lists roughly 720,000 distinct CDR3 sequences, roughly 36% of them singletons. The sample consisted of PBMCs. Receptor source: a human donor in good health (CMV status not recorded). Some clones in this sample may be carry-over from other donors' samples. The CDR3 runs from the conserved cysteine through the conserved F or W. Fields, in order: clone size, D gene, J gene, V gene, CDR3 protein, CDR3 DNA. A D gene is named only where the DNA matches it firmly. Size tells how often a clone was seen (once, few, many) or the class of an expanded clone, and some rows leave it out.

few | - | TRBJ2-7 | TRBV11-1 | CASSLAPPPYEQYF | TGTGCCAGCAGCTTAGCCCCTCCACCCTACGAGCAGTACTTC
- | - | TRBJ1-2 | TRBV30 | CAWREAYYGYTF | TGTGCCTGGAGAGAAGCCTACTATGGCTACACCTTC
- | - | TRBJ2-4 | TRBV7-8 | CASSLGQKNIQYF | TGTGCCAGCAGCTTAGGACAGAAAAACATTCAGTACTTC
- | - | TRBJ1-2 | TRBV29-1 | CSVPGHGQGGGNYGYTF | TGCAGCGTACCCGGTCACGGACAAGGGGGTGGTAACTATGGCTACACCTTC
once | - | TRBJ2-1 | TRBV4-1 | CASSQVAALPGNEQFF | TGCGCCAGCAGCCAAGTAGCGGCCCTCCCCGGGAATGAGCAGTTCTTC
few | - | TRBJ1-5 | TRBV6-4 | CASRAERGPTRYNQPQHF | TGTGCCAGCAGGGCAGAGCGGGGCCCTACCCGCTACAATCAGCCCCAGCATTTT
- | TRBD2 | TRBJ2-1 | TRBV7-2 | CASSWRAGGLNEQFF | TGTGCCAGCAGCTGGCGGGCGGGGGGGCTCAATGAGCAGTTCTTC
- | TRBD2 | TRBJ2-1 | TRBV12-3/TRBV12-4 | CASTGLAGDSYNEQFF | TGTGCCAGCACGGGACTAGCGGGAGACTCCTACAATGAGCAGTTCTTC
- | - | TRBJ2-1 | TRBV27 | CASSLDPPSVELYNEQFF | TGTGCCAGCAGTTTAGACCCCCCTAGCGTGGAACTCTACAATGAGCAGTTCTTC
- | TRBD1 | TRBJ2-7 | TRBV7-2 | CASSAGTGYYEQYF | TGTGCCAGCAGCGCCGGGACAGGGTACTACGAGCAGTACTTC
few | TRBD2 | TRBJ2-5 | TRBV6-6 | CASRDSSGGIVETQYF | TGTGCCAGCAGGGATTCAAGCGGGGGGATAGTAGAGACCCAGTACTTC
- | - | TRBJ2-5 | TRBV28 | CASSFTGETQYF | TGTGCCAGCAGTTTTACGGGGGAGACCCAGTACTTC
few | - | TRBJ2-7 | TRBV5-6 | CASSQTDRGYEQYF | TGTGCCAGCAGTCAGACCGACCGAGGCTACGAGCAGTACTTC
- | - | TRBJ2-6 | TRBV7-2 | CASSSVGNYGANVLTF | TGTGCCAGCAGCTCGGTAGGGAATTATGGGGCCAACGTCCTGACTTTC
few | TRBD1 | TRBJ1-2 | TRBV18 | CASSAQGAMNYGYTF | TGTGCCAGCTCAGCCCAGGGGGCTATGAACTATGGCTACACCTTC
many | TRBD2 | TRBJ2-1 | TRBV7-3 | CASSPGRGGYNEQFF | TGTGCCAGCAGCCCGGGACGGGGGGGATACAATGAGCAGTTCTTC
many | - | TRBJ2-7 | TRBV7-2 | CASTPDSSYEQYF | TGTGCCAGCACCCCGGACAGCTCCTACGAGCAGTACTTC
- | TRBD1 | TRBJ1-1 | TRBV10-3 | CAIKGGQGKDTEAFF | TGTGCCATCAAGGGTGGACAGGGGAAAGACACTGAAGCTTTCTTT
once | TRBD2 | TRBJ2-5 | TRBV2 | CASSEMGGGGETQYF | TGTGCCAGCAGTGAAATGGGCGGGGGGGGAGAGACCCAGTACTTC
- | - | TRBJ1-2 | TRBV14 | CASSQSGGSTYGYTF | TGTGCCAGCAGCCAATCCGGGGGTTCGACCTATGGCTACACCTTC
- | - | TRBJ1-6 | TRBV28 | CASSLSKDGARSPLHF | TGTGCCAGCAGTTTATCAAAGGACGGGGCCCGTTCACCCCTCCACTTT
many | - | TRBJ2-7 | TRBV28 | CASSLSGFGEQYF | TGTGCCAGCAGTTTATCCGGGTTCGGGGAGCAGTACTTC
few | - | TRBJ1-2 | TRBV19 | CASSIDRPGSYGYTF | TGTGCCAGTAGTATAGATCGTCCAGGAAGTTACGGCTACACCTTC
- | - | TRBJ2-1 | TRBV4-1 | CASSRQSERYNEQFF | TGCGCCAGCAGCCGCCAATCGGAGCGGTACAATGAGCAGTTCTTC
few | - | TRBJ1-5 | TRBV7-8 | CASSLRRGKDNQPQHF | TGTGCCAGCAGCTTGCGTAGGGGGAAAGACAATCAGCCCCAGCATTTT
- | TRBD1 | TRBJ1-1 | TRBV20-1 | CSASGQRILNTEAFF | TGCAGTGCCTCGGGACAGCGGATTTTAAACACTGAAGCTTTCTTT